Below are 3 T cell receptor beta chains sequenced from a single sample in a study of CD8 T cells in Susac syndrome. cDNA came from about 0.5 to 1 ug RNA primed by random hexamers. TCRdb re-derived calls from the immunoSEQ multiplex PCR reads in MiXCR, one entry per CDR3 protein. The repertoire has approximately 190,000 distinct CDR3 sequences, around 95% of them found once; the top ten carry 0.075% to 0.1%. What was sequenced was CD4+ T cells from PBMCs. These receptors were taken from a human donor with Susac syndrome.

This chain connects TRBV18 to TRBJ2-6; D remains ambiguous. Germline V gene lookup returns CDR1 KGHSH and CDR2 LQKENI. The CDR3 totals 15 residues. V gave up 4 bases and J gave up 4 bases, with 11 bases separating them. Here the CDR3 reads CASSQSVSGANVLTF. The CDR3 DNA reads as TGTGCCAGCTCACAATCCGTGTCCGGGGCCAACGTCCTGACTTTC.

This chain connects TRBV7-9 to TRBJ2-1; D is perhaps TRBD1 (5 bases). Trimming stripped 5 bases from V and 6 bases from J, with 17 bases between. The length of the CDR3 is 15 residues. Germline lookup yields CDR1 SEHNR and CDR2 FQNEAQ (reference sequence). CDR3 amino acids: CASSPAPLRANEQFF. CDR3 DNA sequence: TGTGCCAGCAGCCCAGCACCCCTCAGGGCCAATGAGCAGTTCTTC.

The chain uses TRBV19 and TRBJ2-2; the D gene is possibly TRBD2 (5 bases). This CDR3 spans 13 amino acids. The V gene lost 7 bases and the J gene lost 6 bases, with 12 bases spanning the gap. CDR1 and CDR2 from the germline V gene are LNHDA and SQIVND (reference sequence). CDR3 sequence: CASTGTGAGELFF. The CDR3, as DNA: TGTGCCAGTACAGGTACCGGGGCCGGGGAGCTGTTTTTT.